What follows describes a single T cell receptor (beta chain). The clone's antigen remains unknown. Per-nucleotide qualities are absent, and no much larger clonotype sits a single base away. In the germline V gene, CDR1 corresponds to MNHEY and CDR2 to SVGAGI. The germline ends are 7 bases apart after V is trimmed by 5 bases and J by 0 bases. The CDR3 spans 13 residues, from the cysteine through the phenylalanine. Only CDR3 DNA is held: 39 bases, read in frame from base 1. The intended sense of this specimen's time point label: baseline, week 1 (first vaccination visit). Per the publication, the treatment or condition label means: pre-vaccination baseline after standard-of-care therapy. All donors had newly diagnosed IDH1-mutant astrocytomas of WHO grade 3 or 4 that showed loss of nuclear ATRX. The samples were drawn from NOA16, a multicentre, single-arm, open-label phase I trial in Germany that tested a mutant IDH1 peptide vaccine in humans for the first time. Blood drawn at visit V03 was used as the baseline sample for immunogenicity testing. Genomic DNA for TCRB sequencing was extracted from EDTA blood using the DNeasy Blood and Tissue Kit.

Libraries were prepared through the immunoSEQ multiplex PCR assay. The hsTCRB Kit was used according to the manufacturer's protocol to amplify rearranged TCR beta chain sequences. Sequencing of TCRB libraries was carried out on an Illumina MiSeq. On the study's bioinformatics: Demultiplexing, trimming and gene mapping were performed with the kit vendor's proprietary platform. Held by TCRdb, this immuneACCESS table contains in-frame sequences only and omits some clones. Under half of the omission traces to an unresolved V gene where checked; the cause of the rest is unknown. That table supplies the V and J calls and clone size; D and trimming were determined from the DNA. The sample includes tens of thousands of clones, with 65% to 90% observed a single time. The top ten hold 2.9% of the sample. The source of the sample is a study of a mutant IDH1 vaccine in newly diagnosed glioma (dated by TCRdb to the early 2020s). Regarding the study in general: The roughly 35 treated patients were roughly 60% male and roughly 40% female, with a mean age of approximately 40 years. Longitudinal TCRB deep sequencing was done for about two dozen treated patients, wherever samples were available for exploratory analyses. Before enrollment, patients had received standard therapy of radiotherapy alone, temozolomide alone, or radiochemotherapy with temozolomide; most received the combination. Six visits were used for peripheral blood collection: V03 (baseline), V05, V07, V10, V12 and V13.

Study-wide conclusions, independent of this receptor: Across multiple MHC alleles, vaccine-induced immune responses were seen in around 93% of patients. PBMC samples for TCRB deep sequencing were selected based on availability. According to the authors, sample limitations meant that analyses of patient blood samples could not be reproduced. Pseudoprogression seemed to be unrelated to changes in the top peripheral T cell clonotypes found by TCRB sequencing.

The sequence was obtained from a man aged 25 to 45 with glioma. Sample: PBMCs, taken from a glioma patient treated with radiotherapy, temozolomide or both. The sequence links TRBV6-5 to TRBJ1-2; the D segment could be TRBD1, given 5 matching bases. The sequence in DNA is TGTGCCAGCAGTAGGGGAACTAACTATGGCTACACCTTC. This translates into CASSRGTNYGYTF.